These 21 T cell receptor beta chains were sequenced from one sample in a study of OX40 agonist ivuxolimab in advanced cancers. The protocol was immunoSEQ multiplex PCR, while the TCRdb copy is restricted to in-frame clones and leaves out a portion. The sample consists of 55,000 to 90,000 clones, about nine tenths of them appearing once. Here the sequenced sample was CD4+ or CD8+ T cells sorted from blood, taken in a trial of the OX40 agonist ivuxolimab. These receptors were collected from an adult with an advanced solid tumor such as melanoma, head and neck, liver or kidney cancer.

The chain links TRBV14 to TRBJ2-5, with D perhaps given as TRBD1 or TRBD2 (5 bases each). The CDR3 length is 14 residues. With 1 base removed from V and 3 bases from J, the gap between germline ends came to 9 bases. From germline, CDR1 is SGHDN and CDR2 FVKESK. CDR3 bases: TGTGCCAGCAGCCAAGCCGGGGCAGAAGAGACCCAGTACTTC. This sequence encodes CASSQAGAEETQYF.

This CDR3 is CAWSIAGPGGSPLHF. The CDR3 DNA is TGTGCCTGGAGTATAGCGGGCCCCGGTGGTTCACCCCTCCACTTT. The chain has TRBV30 and TRBJ1-6; D not resolved. The germline V gene encodes CDR1 GTSNPN and CDR2 SVGIG (reference sequence). V shed 2 bases and J shed 9 bases, with 17 bases lying between them. The CDR3 runs to 15 residues. The variable domain in full, with the rest retrieved from reference TRBV30 and TRBJ1-6, is SQTIHQWPATLVQPVGSPLSLECTVEGTSNPNLYWYRQAAGRGLQLLFYSVGIGQISSEVPQNLSASRPQDRQFILSSKKLLLSDSGFYLCAWSIAGPGGSPLHFGNGTRLTVT.

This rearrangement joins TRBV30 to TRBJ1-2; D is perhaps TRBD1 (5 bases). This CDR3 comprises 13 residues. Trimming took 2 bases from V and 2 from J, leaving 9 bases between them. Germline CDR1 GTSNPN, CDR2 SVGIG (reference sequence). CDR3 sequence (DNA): TGTGCCTGGAGTAACTCAGGGAACTATGGCTACACCTTC. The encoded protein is CAWSNSGNYGYTF.

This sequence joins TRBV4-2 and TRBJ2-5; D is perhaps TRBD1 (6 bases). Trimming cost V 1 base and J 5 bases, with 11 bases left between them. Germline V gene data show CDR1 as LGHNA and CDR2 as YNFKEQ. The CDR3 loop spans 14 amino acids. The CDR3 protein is CASSQGTQGETQYF. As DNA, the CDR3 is TGTGCCAGCAGCCAAGGGACCCAGGGGGAGACCCAGTACTTC.

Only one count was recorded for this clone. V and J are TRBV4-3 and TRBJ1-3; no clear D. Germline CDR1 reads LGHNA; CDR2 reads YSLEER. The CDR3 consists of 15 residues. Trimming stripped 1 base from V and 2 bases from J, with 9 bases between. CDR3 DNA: TGCGCCAGCAGCCAAGTAAGGGCACCTGGAAACACCATATATTTT. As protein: CASSQVRAPGNTIYF.

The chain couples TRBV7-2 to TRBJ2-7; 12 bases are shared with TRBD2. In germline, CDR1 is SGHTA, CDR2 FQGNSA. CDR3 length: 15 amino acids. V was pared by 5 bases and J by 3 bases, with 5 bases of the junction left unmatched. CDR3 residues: CASSRLAGVDYEQYF. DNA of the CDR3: TGTGCCAGCAGCCGACTAGCGGGGGTGGACTACGAGCAGTACTTC. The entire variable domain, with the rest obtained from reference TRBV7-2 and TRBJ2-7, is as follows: GAGVSQSPSNKVTEKGKDVELRCDPISGHTALYWYRQSLGQGLEFLIYFQGNSAPDKSGLPSDRFSAERTGGSVSTLTIQRTQQEDSAVYLCASSRLAGVDYEQYFGPGTRLTVT.

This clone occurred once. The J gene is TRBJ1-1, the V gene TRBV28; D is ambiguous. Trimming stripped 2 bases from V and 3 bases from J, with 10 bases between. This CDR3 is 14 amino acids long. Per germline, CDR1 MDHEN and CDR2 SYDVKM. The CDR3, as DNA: TGTGCCAGCAGTTTACTCGGGCAGTACACTGAAGCTTTCTTT. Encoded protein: CASSLLGQYTEAFF.

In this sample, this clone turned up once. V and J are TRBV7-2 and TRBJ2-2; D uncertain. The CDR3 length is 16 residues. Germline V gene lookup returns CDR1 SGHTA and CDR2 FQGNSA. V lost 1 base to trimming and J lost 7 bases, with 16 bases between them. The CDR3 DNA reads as TGTGCCAGCAGCTTAGTCAATCCGGATCTCAGCGGGGAGCTGTTTTTT. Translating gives CASSLVNPDLSGELFF.

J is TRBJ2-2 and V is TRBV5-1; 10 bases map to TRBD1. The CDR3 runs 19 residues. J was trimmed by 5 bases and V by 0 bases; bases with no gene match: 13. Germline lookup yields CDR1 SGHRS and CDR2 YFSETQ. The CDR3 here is CASSLGRPTGQGLTGELFF. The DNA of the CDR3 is TGCGCCAGCAGCTTGGGTCGGCCAACGGGACAGGGGTTGACCGGGGAGCTGTTTTTT.

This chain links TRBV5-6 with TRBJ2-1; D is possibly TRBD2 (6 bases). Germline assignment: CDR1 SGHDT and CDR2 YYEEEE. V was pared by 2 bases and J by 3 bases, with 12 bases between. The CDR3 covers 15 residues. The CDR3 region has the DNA TGTGCCAGCAGCTTAATTGGCGGGATCTACAATGAGCAGTTCTTC. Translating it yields CASSLIGGIYNEQFF.

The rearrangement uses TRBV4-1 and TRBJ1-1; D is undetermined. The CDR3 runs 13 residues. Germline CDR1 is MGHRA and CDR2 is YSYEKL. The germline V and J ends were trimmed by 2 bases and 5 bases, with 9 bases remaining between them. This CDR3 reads CASSQMEWTEAFF. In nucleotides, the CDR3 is TGCGCCAGCAGCCAAATGGAATGGACTGAAGCTTTCTTT.

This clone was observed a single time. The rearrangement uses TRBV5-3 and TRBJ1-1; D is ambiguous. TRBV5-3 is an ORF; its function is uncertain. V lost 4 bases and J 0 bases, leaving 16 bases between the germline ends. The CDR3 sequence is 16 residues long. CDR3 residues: CARSLVIEAMNTEAFF. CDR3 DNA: TGTGCCAGAAGCCTGGTGATTGAGGCCATGAACACTGAAGCTTTCTTT.

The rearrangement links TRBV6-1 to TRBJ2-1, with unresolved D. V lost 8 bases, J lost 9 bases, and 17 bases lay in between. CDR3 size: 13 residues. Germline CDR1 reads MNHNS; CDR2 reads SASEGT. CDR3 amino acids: CASGLNRAGEQFF. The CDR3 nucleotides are TGTGCCAGCGGGTTGAATAGGGCCGGTGAGCAGTTCTTC.

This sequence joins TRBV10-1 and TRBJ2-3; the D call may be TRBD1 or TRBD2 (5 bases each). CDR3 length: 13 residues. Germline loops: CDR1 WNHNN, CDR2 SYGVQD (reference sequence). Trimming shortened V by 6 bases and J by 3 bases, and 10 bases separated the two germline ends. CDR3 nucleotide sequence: TGCGCCAGCAGAGAGGGACCTACAGATACGCAGTATTTT. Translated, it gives CASREGPTDTQYF.

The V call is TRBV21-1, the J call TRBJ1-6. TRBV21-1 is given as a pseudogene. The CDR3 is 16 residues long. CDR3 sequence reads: CASSNIESSYNSPLHF. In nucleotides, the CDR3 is TGTGCCAGCAGCAATATCGAGAGCTCCTATAATTCACCCCTCCACTTT.

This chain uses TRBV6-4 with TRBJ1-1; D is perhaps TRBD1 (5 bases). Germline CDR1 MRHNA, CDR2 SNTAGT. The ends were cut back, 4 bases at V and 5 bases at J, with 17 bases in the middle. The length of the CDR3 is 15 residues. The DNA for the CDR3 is TGTGCCAGCAGTGCGTCCCCCATGGGGGGGACTGAAGCTTTCTTT. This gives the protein CASSASPMGGTEAFF.

The CDR3 region is CASSLYGTGYGYTF. CDR3 sequence (DNA): TGTGCCAGCAGCCTATACGGGACAGGGTATGGCTACACCTTC. This chain links TRBV7-2 with TRBJ1-2; 9 nucleotides agree with TRBD1. With 5 bases clipped from V and 5 bases from J, the junction kept 6 bases outside the gene matches. There are 14 residues in the CDR3. Germline V gene lookup returns CDR1 SGHTA and CDR2 FQGNSA.

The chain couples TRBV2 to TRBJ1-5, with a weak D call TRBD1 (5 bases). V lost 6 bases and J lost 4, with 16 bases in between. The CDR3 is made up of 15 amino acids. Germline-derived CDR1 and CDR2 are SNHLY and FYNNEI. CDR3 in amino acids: CASRSLGTPNQPQHF. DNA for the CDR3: TGTGCCAGCAGGAGTCTCGGGACTCCTAATCAGCCCCAGCATTTT.

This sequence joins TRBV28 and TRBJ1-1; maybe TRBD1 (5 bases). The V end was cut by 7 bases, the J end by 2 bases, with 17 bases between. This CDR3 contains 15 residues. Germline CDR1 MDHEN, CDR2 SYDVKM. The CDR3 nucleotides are TGTGCCAGCATGGGACCCCTAGGACAAAACACTGAAGCTTTCTTT. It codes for CASMGPLGQNTEAFF.

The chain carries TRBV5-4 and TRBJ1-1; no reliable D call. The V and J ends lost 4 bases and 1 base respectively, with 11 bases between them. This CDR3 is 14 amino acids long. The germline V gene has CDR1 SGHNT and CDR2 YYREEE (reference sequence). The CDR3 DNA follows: TGTGCCAGCAGCGAGGTCTGGGGGAACACTGAAGCTTTCTTT. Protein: CASSEVWGNTEAFF.

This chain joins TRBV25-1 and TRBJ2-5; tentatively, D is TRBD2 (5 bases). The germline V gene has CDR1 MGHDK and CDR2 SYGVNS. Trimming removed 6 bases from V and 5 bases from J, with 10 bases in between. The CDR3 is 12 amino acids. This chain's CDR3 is CASRKGVETQYF. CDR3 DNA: TGTGCCAGCAGGAAGGGAGTTGAGACCCAGTACTTC. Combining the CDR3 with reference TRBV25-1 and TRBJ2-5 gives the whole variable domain EADIYQTPRYLVIGTGKKITLECSQTMGHDKMYWYQQDPGMELHLIHYSYGVNSTEKGDLSSESTVSRIRTEHFPLTLESARPSHTSQYLCASRKGVETQYFGPGTRLLVL.